The T cell receptor beta chain described here comes from a study of blood T cells in healthy people across ages. Study conclusions and caveats: Long-lived donors carried more naive CD4+ cells and greater diversity than aged donors.

For the second PCR, which ran for about 7 to 11 cycles, a sample-barcoded 5' primer and a J-beta primer mix were used. Each TCR beta cDNA got a 12-nucleotide random molecular identifier. At least 2.5 million CDR3-containing paired-end reads were obtained per sample. TCRdb re-analysed the 5' RACE reads in MiXCR, keeping a single row per CDR3 protein. The sample has about 1.6 million distinct CDR3 sequences, roughly 30% seen once. Of note for this clonotype: The antigen is not known.

This CDR3 has 15 amino acids. Germline values: CDR1 SEHNR, CDR2 FQNEAQ (reference sequence). The V and J ends lost 5 bases and 0 bases respectively, with 12 bases between them. The donors, aged roughly 6 to 90, were healthy Caucasians from Russia. This clonotype originated in a woman in her 30s in good health. The J gene is TRBJ2-3, the V gene TRBV7-9; D call uncertain. Sequencing was performed on blood. CDR3 nucleotides: TGTGCCAGCAGCACCTCGGATCTTAGCACAGATACGCAGTATTTT. Translation: CASSTSDLSTDTQYF.